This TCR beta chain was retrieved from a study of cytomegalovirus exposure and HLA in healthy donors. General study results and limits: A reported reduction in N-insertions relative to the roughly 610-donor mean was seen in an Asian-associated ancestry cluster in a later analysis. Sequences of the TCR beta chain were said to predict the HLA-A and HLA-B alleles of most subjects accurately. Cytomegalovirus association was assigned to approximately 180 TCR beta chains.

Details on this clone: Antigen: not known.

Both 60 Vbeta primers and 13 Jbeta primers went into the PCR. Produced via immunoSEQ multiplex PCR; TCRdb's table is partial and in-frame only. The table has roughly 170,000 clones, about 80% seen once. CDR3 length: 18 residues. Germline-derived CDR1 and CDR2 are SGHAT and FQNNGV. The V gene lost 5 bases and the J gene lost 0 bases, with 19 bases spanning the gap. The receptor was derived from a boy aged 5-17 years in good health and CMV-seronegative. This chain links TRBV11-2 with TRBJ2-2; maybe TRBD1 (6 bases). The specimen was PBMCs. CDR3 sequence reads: CASSPGWGQGPNTGELFF. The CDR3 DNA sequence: TGTGCCAGCAGCCCCGGGTGGGGTCAGGGGCCGAACACCGGGGAGCTGTTTTTT.